This T cell receptor beta chain is drawn from a study of radiation and T cells in renal cell carcinoma. Time point defined: blood 2 weeks post-SBRT. Treatment described: 15 Gy SBRT to primary tumor, nephrectomy 4 weeks later. This clone was counted only a few times. Repertoires were generated with immunoSEQ multiplex PCR, while TCRdb's copy carries only in-frame clones and drops some. The data contain 60,000 to 80,000 clones, about four fifths of them singletons. The material sequenced was blood, taken from a patient whose treatment included radiotherapy and nephrectomy. The source is a man aged 55 to 70 with renal cell carcinoma.

The CDR3 region has the DNA TGTGCCATCAGTGAAGGGGATGAAAAACTGTTTTTT. Translated, it gives CAISEGDEKLFF. The gene calls are TRBV10-3 and TRBJ1-4, with D possibly being TRBD1 (5 bases). The ends were cut back, 3 bases at V and 6 bases at J, with 5 bases in the middle. Germline CDR1 is ENHRY and CDR2 is SYGVKD. This CDR3 spans 12 amino acids.